The entry that follows covers one T cell receptor (beta chain) sequence. Its antigen is unknown. Profiling relied on immunoSEQ multiplex PCR, and the TCRdb table lists in-frame clones only, not all of them. The profile shows about 1.1 million clones, 60% to 85% of them singletons. The entry originates in a study of shared clonotypes between healthy human individuals. Whole-study results and caveats: Large sequencing depth failed to make sorted-subset sequencing complete, rarefaction showed.

The germline V gene has CDR1 SNHLY and CDR2 FYNNEI. With 2 bases removed from V and 8 bases from J, the gap between germline ends came to 12 bases. The CDR3 covers 13 residues. Sequencing used memory CD4+ T cells from PBMCs. The sample's subset: CD45RA-negative fraction. This clonotype was sampled from a man between 18 and 29 years old in good health. Some clones in this sample may be carry-over from other donors' samples. This chain links TRBV2 with TRBJ1-2; no clear D. The CDR3 is CASSENRPEGYTF. CDR3 nucleotides: TGTGCCAGCAGTGAAAACCGTCCTGAGGGCTACACCTTC.